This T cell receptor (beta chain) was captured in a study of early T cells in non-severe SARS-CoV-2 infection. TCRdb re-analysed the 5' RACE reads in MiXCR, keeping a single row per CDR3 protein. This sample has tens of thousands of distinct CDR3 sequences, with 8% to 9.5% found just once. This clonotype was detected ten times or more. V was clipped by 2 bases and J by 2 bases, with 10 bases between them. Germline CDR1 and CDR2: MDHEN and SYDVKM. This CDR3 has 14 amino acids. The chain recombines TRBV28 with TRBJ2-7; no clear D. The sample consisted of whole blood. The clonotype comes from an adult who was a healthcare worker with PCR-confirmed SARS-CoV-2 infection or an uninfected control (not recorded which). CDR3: CASSLEGFTYEQYF. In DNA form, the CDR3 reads TGTGCCAGCAGTTTAGAAGGGTTTACCTACGAGCAGTACTTC.